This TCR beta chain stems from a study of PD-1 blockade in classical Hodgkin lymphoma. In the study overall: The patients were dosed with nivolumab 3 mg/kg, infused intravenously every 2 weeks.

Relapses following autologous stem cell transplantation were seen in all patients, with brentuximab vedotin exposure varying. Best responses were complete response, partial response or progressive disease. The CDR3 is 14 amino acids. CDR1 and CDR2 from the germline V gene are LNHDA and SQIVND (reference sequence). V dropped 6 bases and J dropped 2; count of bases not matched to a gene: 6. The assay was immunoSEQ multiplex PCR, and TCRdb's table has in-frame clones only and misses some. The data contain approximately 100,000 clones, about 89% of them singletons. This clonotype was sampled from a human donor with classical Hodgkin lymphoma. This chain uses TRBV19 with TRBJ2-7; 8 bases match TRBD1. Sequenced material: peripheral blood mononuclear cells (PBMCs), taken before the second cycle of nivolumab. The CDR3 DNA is TGTGCCAGTAGCCATCCGGGACAGGCCTACGAGCAGTACTTC. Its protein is CASSHPGQAYEQYF.